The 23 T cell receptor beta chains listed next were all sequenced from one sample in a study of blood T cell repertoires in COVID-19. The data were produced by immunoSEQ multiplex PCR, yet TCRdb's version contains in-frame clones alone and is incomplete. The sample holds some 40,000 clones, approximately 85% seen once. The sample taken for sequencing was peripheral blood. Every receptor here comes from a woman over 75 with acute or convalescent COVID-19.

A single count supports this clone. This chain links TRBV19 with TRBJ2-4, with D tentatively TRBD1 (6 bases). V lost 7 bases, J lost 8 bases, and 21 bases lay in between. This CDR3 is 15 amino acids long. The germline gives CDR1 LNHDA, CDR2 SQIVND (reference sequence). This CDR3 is CASKGEGRELDIQYF. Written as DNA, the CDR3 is TGTGCCAGTAAGGGGGAAGGGCGAGAGTTAGACATTCAGTACTTC.

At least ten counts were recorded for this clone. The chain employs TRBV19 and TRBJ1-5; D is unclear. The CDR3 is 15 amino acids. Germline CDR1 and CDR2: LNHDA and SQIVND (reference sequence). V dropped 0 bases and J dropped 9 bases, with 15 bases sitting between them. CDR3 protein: CASSIDHSQNGPQHF. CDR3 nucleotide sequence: TGTGCCAGTAGTATAGATCATTCCCAAAACGGGCCCCAGCATTTT.

The CDR3 DNA reads TGCGCCAGCAGCCCCTTTGGCGGAGAGACCCAGTACTTC. It codes for CASSPFGGETQYF. V gene TRBV5-1 combines with J gene TRBJ2-5, with no clear D. The CDR3 is made up of 13 amino acids. V lost 4 bases, J lost 4 bases, and 11 bases lay in between. The germline gives CDR1 SGHRS, CDR2 YFSETQ. The variable domain in full, completed from reference TRBV5-1 and TRBJ2-5, reads KAGVTQTPRYLIKTRGQQVTLSCSPISGHRSVSWYQQTPGQGLQFLFEYFSETQRNKGNFPGRFSGRQFSNSRSEMNVSTLELGDSALYLCASSPFGGETQYFGPGTRLLVL.

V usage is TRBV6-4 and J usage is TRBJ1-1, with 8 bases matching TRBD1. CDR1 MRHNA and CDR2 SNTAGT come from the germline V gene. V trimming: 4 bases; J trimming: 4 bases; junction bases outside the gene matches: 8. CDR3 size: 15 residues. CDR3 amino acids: CASSARQGLSTEAFF. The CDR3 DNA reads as TGTGCCAGCAGTGCCCGACAGGGGTTGAGCACTGAAGCTTTCTTT.

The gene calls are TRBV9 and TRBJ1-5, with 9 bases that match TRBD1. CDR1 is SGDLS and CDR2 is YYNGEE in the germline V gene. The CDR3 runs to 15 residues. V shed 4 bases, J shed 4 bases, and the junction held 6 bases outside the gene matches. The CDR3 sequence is CASSPGTGLNQPQHF. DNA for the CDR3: TGTGCCAGCAGCCCGGGGACAGGGCTAAATCAGCCCCAGCATTTT.

The CDR3 region is CASSSIRSTNEKLFF. CDR3 bases: TGTGCCAGCAGCTCCATTCGGAGTACTAATGAAAAACTGTTTTTT. The V and J genes are TRBV7-9 and TRBJ1-4; D unclear. The CDR3 sequence is 15 residues long. Trimming shortened V by 4 bases and J by 2 bases, and 11 bases separated the two germline ends. CDR1 and CDR2 from the germline V gene are SEHNR and FQNEAQ (reference sequence).

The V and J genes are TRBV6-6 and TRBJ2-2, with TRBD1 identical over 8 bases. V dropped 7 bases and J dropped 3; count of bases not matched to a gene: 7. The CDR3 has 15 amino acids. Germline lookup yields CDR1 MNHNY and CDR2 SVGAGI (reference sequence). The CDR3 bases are TGTGCCAGCAATCGACAGGGGCCCGACACCGGGGAGCTGTTTTTT. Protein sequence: CASNRQGPDTGELFF.

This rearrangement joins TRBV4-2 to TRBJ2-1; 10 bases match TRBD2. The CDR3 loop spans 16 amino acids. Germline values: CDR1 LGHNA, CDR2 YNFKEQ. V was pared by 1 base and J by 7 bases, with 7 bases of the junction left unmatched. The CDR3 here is CASSQGQAGGGNEQFF. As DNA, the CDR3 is TGTGCCAGCAGCCAAGGGCAAGCGGGAGGGGGGAATGAGCAGTTCTTC.

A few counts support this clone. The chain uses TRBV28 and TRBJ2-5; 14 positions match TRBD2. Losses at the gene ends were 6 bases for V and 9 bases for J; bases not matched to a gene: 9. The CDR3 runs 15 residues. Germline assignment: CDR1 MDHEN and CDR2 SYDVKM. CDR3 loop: CASSPGLAGATAQYF. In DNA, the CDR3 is TGTGCCAGCAGCCCGGGACTAGCGGGGGCCACGGCCCAGTACTTC.

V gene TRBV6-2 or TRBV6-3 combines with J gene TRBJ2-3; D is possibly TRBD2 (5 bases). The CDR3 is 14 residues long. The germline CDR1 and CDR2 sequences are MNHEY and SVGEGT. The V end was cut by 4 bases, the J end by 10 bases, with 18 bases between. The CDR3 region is CASSSQSRTSAQYF. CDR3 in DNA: TGTGCCAGCAGTTCCCAATCTAGGACTTCGGCGCAGTATTTT.

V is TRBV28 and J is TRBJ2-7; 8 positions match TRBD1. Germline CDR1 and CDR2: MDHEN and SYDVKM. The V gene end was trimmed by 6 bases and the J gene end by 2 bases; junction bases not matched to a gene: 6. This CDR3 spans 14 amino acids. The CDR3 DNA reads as TGTGCCAGCAGCTCCGGGACAGGTCCCTACGAGCAGTACTTC. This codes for CASSSGTGPYEQYF.

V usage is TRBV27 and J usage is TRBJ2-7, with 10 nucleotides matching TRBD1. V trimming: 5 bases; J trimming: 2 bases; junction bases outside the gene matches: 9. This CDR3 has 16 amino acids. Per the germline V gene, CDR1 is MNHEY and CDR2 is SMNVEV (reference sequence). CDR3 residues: CASSPKPGQGTYEQYF. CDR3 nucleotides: TGTGCCAGCAGTCCGAAACCGGGACAGGGGACCTACGAGCAGTACTTC.

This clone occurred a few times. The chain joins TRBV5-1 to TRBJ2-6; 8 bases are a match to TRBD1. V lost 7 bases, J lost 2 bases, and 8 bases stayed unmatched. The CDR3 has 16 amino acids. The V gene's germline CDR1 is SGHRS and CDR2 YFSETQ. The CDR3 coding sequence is TGCGCCAGCTTCGGACAGGGCAGGGCTGGGGCCAACGTCCTGACTTTC. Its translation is CASFGQGRAGANVLTF.

CDR3 sequence: CASSREGWNQPQHF. CDR3 DNA sequence: TGTGCCAGCTCACGGGAGGGGTGGAATCAGCCCCAGCATTTT. V is TRBV18 and J is TRBJ1-5, with D perhaps TRBD1 (5 bases). Germline assignment: CDR1 KGHSH and CDR2 LQKENI. The CDR3 spans 14 residues. The ends were cut back, 4 bases at V and 4 bases at J, with 11 bases in the middle.

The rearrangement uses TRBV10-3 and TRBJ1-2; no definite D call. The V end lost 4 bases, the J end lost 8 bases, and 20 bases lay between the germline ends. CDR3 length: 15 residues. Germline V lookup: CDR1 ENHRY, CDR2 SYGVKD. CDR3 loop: CAISGFEARDQGYTF. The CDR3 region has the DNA TGTGCCATCAGTGGATTCGAGGCGCGGGATCAGGGCTACACCTTC.

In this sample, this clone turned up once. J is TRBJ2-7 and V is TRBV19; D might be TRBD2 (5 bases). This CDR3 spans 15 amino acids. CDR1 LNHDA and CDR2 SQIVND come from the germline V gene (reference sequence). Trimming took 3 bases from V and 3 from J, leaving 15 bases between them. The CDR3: CASSMVGLQGYEQYF. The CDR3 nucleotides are TGTGCCAGTAGTATGGTCGGACTCCAAGGCTACGAGCAGTACTTC.

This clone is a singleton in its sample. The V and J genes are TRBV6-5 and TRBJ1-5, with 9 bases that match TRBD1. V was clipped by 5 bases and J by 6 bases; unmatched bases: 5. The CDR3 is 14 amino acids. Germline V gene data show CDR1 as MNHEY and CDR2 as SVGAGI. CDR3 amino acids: CASSQTGGGQPQHF. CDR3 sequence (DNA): TGTGCCAGCAGTCAGACAGGGGGTGGTCAGCCCCAGCATTTT.

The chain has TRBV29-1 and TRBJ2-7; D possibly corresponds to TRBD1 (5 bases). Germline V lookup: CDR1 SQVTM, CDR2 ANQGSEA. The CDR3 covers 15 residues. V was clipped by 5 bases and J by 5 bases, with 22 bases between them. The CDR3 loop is CSVNPGPGNGHEQYF. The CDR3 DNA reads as TGCAGCGTTAACCCTGGTCCAGGGAACGGCCACGAGCAGTACTTC.

The CDR3 loop reads CASSQDFTGNQETQYF. In DNA, the CDR3 is TGTGCCAGCAGCCAAGATTTCACAGGTAACCAAGAGACCCAGTACTTC. The V and J genes are TRBV3-1 (or the pseudogene TRBV3-2) and TRBJ2-5; possible D gene TRBD1, 5 bases. Trimming removed 0 bases from V and 0 bases from J, with 11 bases in between. The germline gives CDR1 LGHDT, CDR2 YNNKEL (reference sequence). The length of the CDR3 is 16 residues.

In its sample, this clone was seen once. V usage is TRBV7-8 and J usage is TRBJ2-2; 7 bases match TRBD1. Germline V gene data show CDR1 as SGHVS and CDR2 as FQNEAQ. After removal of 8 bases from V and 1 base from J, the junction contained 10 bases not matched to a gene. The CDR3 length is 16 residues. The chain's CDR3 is CASSPRQGLNTGELFF. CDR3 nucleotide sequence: TGTGCCAGCTCCCCAAGACAGGGATTGAACACCGGGGAGCTGTTTTTT.

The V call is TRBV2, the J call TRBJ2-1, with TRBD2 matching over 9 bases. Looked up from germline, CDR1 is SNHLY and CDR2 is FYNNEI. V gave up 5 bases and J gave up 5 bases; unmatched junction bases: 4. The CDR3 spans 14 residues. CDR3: CASSQSSGDNEQFF. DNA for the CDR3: TGTGCCAGCAGTCAGTCTAGCGGGGACAATGAGCAGTTCTTC.

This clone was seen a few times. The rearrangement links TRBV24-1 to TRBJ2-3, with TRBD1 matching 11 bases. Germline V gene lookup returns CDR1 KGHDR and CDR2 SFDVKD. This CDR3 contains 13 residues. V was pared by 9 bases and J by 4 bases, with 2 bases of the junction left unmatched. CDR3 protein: CATGTGGPDTQYF. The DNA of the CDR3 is TGTGCCACCGGGACAGGGGGGCCAGATACGCAGTATTTT.

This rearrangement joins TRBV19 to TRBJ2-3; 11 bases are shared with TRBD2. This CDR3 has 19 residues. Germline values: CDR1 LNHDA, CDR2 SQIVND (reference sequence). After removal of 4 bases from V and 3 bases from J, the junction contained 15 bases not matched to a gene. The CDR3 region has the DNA TGTGCCAGTAGTAACTGGACTAGCGGGCCCCTCAGAAGGACAGATACGCAGTATTTT. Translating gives CASSNWTSGPLRRTDTQYF.